Described below is a single T cell receptor beta chain sequence and its context. Its antigen is currently unknown. Using immunoSEQ multiplex PCR, the repertoire was profiled, and TCRdb retains in-frame clones only, with some absent. This table holds about 31,000 clones, around 87% found once. Individuals having autoimmune disease history or systemic immunosuppression were not enrolled. The CDR3 sequence is 14 residues long. The germline CDR1 and CDR2 sequences are SGHNT and YENEEA. V was pared by 1 base and J by 5 bases, with 9 bases between. These data originate in a study of OX40 agonist ivuxolimab in advanced cancers. For the study at large: Prior anti-PD-1, anti-PD-L1 or anti-CTLA-4 therapy did not bar entry, and more than 35% had some.

Study results and limitations: Compared with CD4+, CD8+ T cells on average had more expanded clones. The expanded peripheral T cells' antigen specificity was not determined.

The chain has TRBV11-3 and TRBJ2-1, with D possibly being TRBD2 (5 bases). The TCR comes from an adult with an advanced solid tumor such as melanoma, head and neck, liver or kidney cancer. Source: CD4+ or CD8+ T cells sorted from blood, taken in a trial of the OX40 agonist ivuxolimab. Here the CDR3 reads CASSLVASDNEQFF. DNA for the CDR3: TGTGCCAGCAGCTTAGTAGCGAGCGACAATGAGCAGTTCTTC.